The 29 T cell receptor beta chains presented below share a single source sample, sequenced in a study of blood T cell repertoires in COVID-19. Assay used: immunoSEQ multiplex PCR; TCRdb lists only in-frame clones, some missing. The sample has about 83,000 clones; about nine tenths are singletons. The sample comprised peripheral blood. All receptors derive from a woman aged 50 to 60 with active or convalescent COVID-19.

This chain uses TRBV7-3 with TRBJ1-1; possible D gene TRBD1, 5 bases. This CDR3 region has 14 residues. Germline CDR1 and CDR2: SGHTA and FQGTGA. The V end lost 2 bases, the J end lost 4 bases, and 11 bases lay between the germline ends. This chain's CDR3 is CASSLEPGFTEAFF. CDR3 sequence (DNA): TGTGCCAGCAGCTTAGAACCAGGGTTCACTGAAGCTTTCTTT.

This clone was seen only a few times. The chain carries TRBV7-2 and TRBJ1-5; 9 bases agree with TRBD1. The V segment lost 5 bases and the J segment 4 bases; nucleotides outside the gene matches: 3. CDR1 is SGHTA, CDR2 FQGNSA, per germline. The CDR3 consists of 14 residues. The CDR3 loop is CASSEGTGNQPQHF. The CDR3 DNA reads TGTGCCAGCAGCGAAGGGACAGGGAATCAGCCCCAGCATTTT.

About this clone: The same CDR3 also results from other DNA sequences found in this sample. The gene calls are TRBV14 and TRBJ1-1; D is perhaps TRBD1 (5 bases). With 3 bases removed from V and 3 bases from J, the gap between germline ends came to 17 bases. The CDR3 is 16 residues long. The germline CDR1 and CDR2 sequences are SGHDN and FVKESK. Here the CDR3 reads CASSQPGVGTDTEAFF. The DNA of the CDR3 is TGTGCCAGCAGCCAGCCGGGGGTCGGGACGGACACTGAAGCTTTCTTT.

The V gene is TRBV6-6, the J gene TRBJ1-1; D possibly corresponds to TRBD1 (6 bases). Germline values: CDR1 MNHNY, CDR2 SVGAGI (reference sequence). The CDR3 spans 13 residues. V lost 4 bases and J lost 6, with 12 bases in between. In nucleotides, the CDR3 is TGTGCCAGCAGTTTAACAGGGCGGTCTGAAGCTTTCTTT. It translates to CASSLTGRSEAFF.

The chain combines TRBV6-4 with TRBJ1-1, with a tentative D call TRBD1 (5 bases). This CDR3 has 13 amino acids. The germline CDR1 and CDR2 sequences are MRHNA and SNTAGT. The germline V and J ends were trimmed by 3 bases and 4 bases, with 9 bases remaining between them. The CDR3 loop reads CASSEQASTEAFF. The CDR3 DNA is TGTGCCAGCAGTGAACAGGCCTCCACTGAAGCTTTCTTT.

This clone showed up just once. The rearrangement links TRBV9 to TRBJ2-5, with 11 bases matching TRBD2. This CDR3 comprises 15 residues. Germline loops: CDR1 SGDLS, CDR2 YYNGEE. Trimming at V came to 3 bases and at J to 4 bases, leaving 5 bases not matched to a gene. The CDR3 loop reads CASSGGLAVTETQYF. The CDR3, as DNA: TGTGCCAGCAGCGGGGGACTAGCGGTTACAGAGACCCAGTACTTC.

About this clone itself: One junction end disagrees with the germline gene, perhaps due to a read error. This chain joins TRBV15 and TRBJ1-2; D remains unclear. Germline V gene lookup returns CDR1 LNHNV and CDR2 YYDKDF (reference sequence). The CDR3 sequence is 16 residues long. CDR3 residues: CATSRDYGTPNYGYTF. DNA of the CDR3: TGTGCCACCAGCAGAGATTACGGCACACCTAACTATGGCTATACCTTC.

V and J are TRBV5-6 and TRBJ1-6, with 9 nucleotides matching TRBD1. CDR1 and CDR2 (germline): SGHDT, YYEEEE. The CDR3 runs to 14 residues. With 5 bases clipped from V and 10 bases from J, the junction kept 7 bases outside the gene matches. The CDR3 here is CASSPQGQGSPLHF. DNA of the CDR3: TGTGCCAGCAGTCCCCAGGGACAGGGATCACCCCTCCACTTT.

This clone was seen once. V is TRBV5-5 and J is TRBJ1-1, with D uncertain. This CDR3 is 14 amino acids long. The V gene lost 4 bases and the J gene lost 2 bases, with 12 bases spanning the gap. Per the germline V gene, CDR1 is SGHKS and CDR2 is YYEKEE (reference sequence). CDR3 residues: CASSSVRGNTEAFF. CDR3 nucleotide sequence: TGTGCCAGCAGCAGCGTCCGGGGAAACACTGAAGCTTTCTTT.

The V call is TRBV7-3, the J call TRBJ1-1, with a tentative D call TRBD1 (5 bases). Trimming took off 0 bases at V and 4 bases at J, with 15 bases between the two ends. Germline V gene data show CDR1 as SGHTA and CDR2 as FQGTGA. The CDR3 has 16 residues. CDR3 DNA sequence: TGTGCCAGCAGCTTAACTGGAGGGGTTGGAGGCACTGAAGCTTTCTTT. Encoded protein: CASSLTGGVGGTEAFF.

This chain joins TRBV5-1 and TRBJ2-5; D call uncertain. The V end lost 3 bases, the J end lost 2 bases, and 8 bases lay between the germline ends. This CDR3 contains 13 residues. Germline lookup yields CDR1 SGHRS and CDR2 YFSETQ. CDR3 residues: CASSSLVQETQYF. CDR3 nucleotides: TGCGCCAGCAGCTCACTGGTTCAAGAGACCCAGTACTTC.

This chain connects TRBV19 to TRBJ2-1; TRBD2 agrees at 11 bases. V was clipped by 7 bases and J by 8 bases; unmatched bases: 7. The CDR3 has 14 residues. From germline, CDR1 is LNHDA and CDR2 SQIVND (reference sequence). The CDR3 loop is CASNLAGGGDEQFF. The CDR3 DNA is TGTGCCAGTAACCTAGCGGGGGGCGGGGATGAGCAGTTCTTC.

This rearrangement joins TRBV7-9 to TRBJ1-3, with TRBD1 matching over 9 bases. Germline CDR1 reads SEHNR; CDR2 reads FQNEAQ (reference sequence). J lost 7 bases, V lost 5 bases, and 6 bases had no gene match. The CDR3 has 14 residues. The CDR3 spells CASSPGQGRNTIYF. Here the CDR3 DNA reads TGTGCCAGCAGCCCGGGACAGGGACGTAACACCATATATTTT.

The rearrangement uses TRBV9 and TRBJ2-1, with a weak D call TRBD2 (7 bases). CDR1 is SGDLS, CDR2 YYNGEE, per germline. The CDR3 extends over 14 amino acids. V dropped 2 bases and J dropped 3 bases, with 9 bases sitting between them. CDR3 loop: CASSVRGGYNEQFF. For the CDR3, the DNA is TGTGCCAGCAGCGTTAGGGGGGGCTACAATGAGCAGTTCTTC.

This clone was observed a handful of times. This sequence joins TRBV3-1 (or the pseudogene TRBV3-2) and TRBJ2-7; D is uncertain. Germline CDR1 and CDR2: LGHDT and YNNKEL (reference sequence). V gave up 4 bases and J gave up 5 bases, with 9 bases separating them. CDR3 length equals 12 residues. Here the CDR3 DNA reads TGTGCCAGCAGCCCCGACCGGGACGAGCAGTACTTC. It translates to CASSPDRDEQYF.

The gene calls are TRBV7-2 and TRBJ1-1; the match to TRBD1 covers 10 bases. The CDR3 extends over 15 amino acids. Per the germline V gene, CDR1 is SGHTA and CDR2 is FQGNSA. V was clipped by 1 base and J by 4 bases; unmatched bases: 3. As DNA, the CDR3 is TGTGCCAGCAGCTTAGGACAGGGGGCTGGCACTGAAGCTTTCTTT. Translation: CASSLGQGAGTEAFF.

This clone was picked up a small number of times. This sequence joins TRBV18 and TRBJ1-3; 7 bases agree with TRBD1. The CDR3 has 16 amino acids. Germline values: CDR1 KGHSH, CDR2 LQKENI. V gave up 0 bases and J gave up 2 bases; unmatched junction bases: 4. CDR3 sequence: CASSPPRGGTGNTIYF. The CDR3 bases are TGTGCCAGCTCACCACCGAGAGGGGGCACTGGAAACACCATATATTTT.

This clone was recorded a few times. The rearrangement links TRBV19 to TRBJ1-5; 7 bases are a match to TRBD1. Germline V lookup: CDR1 LNHDA, CDR2 SQIVND (reference sequence). J lost 7 bases, V lost 6 bases, and 6 bases had no gene match. This CDR3 contains 13 residues. CDR3 amino acids: CASSRGIRQPQHF. The CDR3 DNA reads TGTGCCAGTAGCAGGGGGATCAGGCAGCCCCAGCATTTT.

CDR3: CASRRDTNYGYTF. CDR3 bases: TGTGCCAGCAGGAGGGACACCAACTATGGCTACACCTTC. The chain couples TRBV12-3 or TRBV12-4 to TRBJ1-2; maybe TRBD1 (6 bases). The CDR3 has 13 amino acids. The V end lost 6 bases, the J end lost 2 bases, and 10 bases lay between the germline ends.

The chain recombines TRBV6-5 with TRBJ1-1; tentative D call: TRBD1 (6 bases). CDR1 and CDR2 (germline): MNHEY, SVGAGI. This CDR3 has 14 residues. V was shortened by 2 bases and J by 4 bases, with 11 bases between the two germline ends. This chain's CDR3 is CASSYTQGITEAFF. CDR3 coding DNA: TGTGCCAGCAGTTACACTCAGGGGATCACTGAAGCTTTCTTT.

The J gene is TRBJ2-7, the V gene TRBV9; 10 nucleotides match TRBD1. The CDR3 covers 17 residues. J lost 2 bases, V lost 0 bases, and 8 bases had no gene match. Germline CDR1 and CDR2: SGDLS and YYNGEE. CDR3 bases: TGTGCCAGCAGCGTAGCGGCCCCGGGACAGGGGCCCTACGAGCAGTACTTC. Its protein is CASSVAAPGQGPYEQYF.

J is TRBJ1-3 and V is TRBV11-1; D possibly corresponds to TRBD1 (5 bases). This CDR3 has 14 residues. V was cut by 6 bases and J by 3 bases, with 12 bases left in between. The germline V gene encodes CDR1 SGHAT and CDR2 FQDESV (reference sequence). In DNA form, the CDR3 reads TGTGCCAGCAGAGGCAGGGTTTTTGGAAACACCATATATTTT. This encodes CASRGRVFGNTIYF.

This chain connects TRBV7-9 to TRBJ1-4; D call uncertain. The CDR3 sequence is 15 residues long. The germline V gene encodes CDR1 SEHNR and CDR2 FQNEAQ (reference sequence). The V end lost 4 bases, the J end lost 8 bases, and 17 bases lay between the germline ends. CDR3 amino acids: CASSSWLGSSEKLFF. The CDR3 DNA reads as TGTGCCAGCAGCTCGTGGCTGGGCTCGAGCGAAAAACTGTTTTTT.

The rearrangement joins TRBV6-6 to TRBJ1-1, with D possibly TRBD1 on 5 matching bases. The CDR3 length is 13 residues. Per the germline V gene, CDR1 is MNHNY and CDR2 is SVGAGI (reference sequence). The V end was cut by 6 bases, the J end by 6 bases, with 14 bases between. The DNA of the CDR3 is TGTGCCAGCAGCCCCCCGGGGGGACCTGAAGCTTTCTTT. Translation: CASSPPGGPEAFF.

This clone was found once. The V call is TRBV6-5, the J call TRBJ2-2; D is perhaps TRBD2 (5 bases). The CDR3 consists of 12 residues. Looked up from germline, CDR1 is MNHEY and CDR2 is SVGAGI. Trimming took off 8 bases at V and 7 bases at J, with 11 bases between the two ends. CDR3 DNA sequence: TGTGCCAGCCAACTAGGTGTCGGGGAGCTGTTTTTT. It encodes CASQLGVGELFF.

J is TRBJ2-1 and V is TRBV6-2 or TRBV6-3; 7 nucleotides agree with TRBD2. The ends lost 1 base at V and 15 bases at J; junction bases unmatched: 9. The germline gives CDR1 MNHEY, CDR2 SVGEGT. This CDR3 has 13 amino acids. The CDR3 region is CASSYYHAGVLFF. The CDR3 DNA reads as TGTGCCAGCAGTTACTATCATGCGGGGGTACTGTTCTTC.

This chain connects TRBV6-5 to TRBJ2-1; perhaps TRBD2 as D (5 bases). V lost 2 bases, J lost 0 bases, and 5 bases lay in between. Per the germline V gene, CDR1 is MNHEY and CDR2 is SVGAGI. The CDR3 covers 14 residues. The CDR3 DNA reads TGTGCCAGCAGTTACGGGAGCTCCTACAATGAGCAGTTCTTC. It is translated as CASSYGSSYNEQFF.

As to this clone: One end of the junction does not line up with germline, which may come from a read error. This rearrangement joins TRBV30 to TRBJ1-2; 7 bases line up with TRBD1. The CDR3 covers 13 residues. Germline CDR1 reads GTSNPN; CDR2 reads SVGIG (reference sequence). This CDR3 is CASLGQSIYVYTF. The CDR3 coding sequence is TGTGCCTCGTTGGGACAGTCAATTTATGTCTACACCTTC.

V gene TRBV5-4 combines with J gene TRBJ1-1; 8 bases align to TRBD1. The CDR3 is made up of 14 amino acids. J was trimmed by 2 bases and V by 6 bases; bases with no gene match: 6. Germline V gene sequence: CDR1 SGHNT, CDR2 YYREEE (reference sequence). CDR3 sequence reads: CASNPQGANTEAFF. The CDR3 DNA is TGTGCCAGCAACCCCCAGGGGGCCAACACTGAAGCTTTCTTT.